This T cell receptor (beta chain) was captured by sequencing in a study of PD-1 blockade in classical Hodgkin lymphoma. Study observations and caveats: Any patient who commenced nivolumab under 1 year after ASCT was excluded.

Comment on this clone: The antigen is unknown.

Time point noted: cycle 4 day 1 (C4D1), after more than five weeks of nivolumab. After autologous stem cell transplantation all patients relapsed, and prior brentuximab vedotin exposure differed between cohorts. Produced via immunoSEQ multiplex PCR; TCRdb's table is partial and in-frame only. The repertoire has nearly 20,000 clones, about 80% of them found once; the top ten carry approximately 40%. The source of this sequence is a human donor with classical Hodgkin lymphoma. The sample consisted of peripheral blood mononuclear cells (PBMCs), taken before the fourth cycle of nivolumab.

CDR3 nucleotides: TGTGCCAGCAGTCCGGACAGGGGAAGCTATGGCTACACCTTC. Translating gives CASSPDRGSYGYTF. The chain uses TRBV6-5 and TRBJ1-2, with 9 bases lining up with TRBD1. V lost 5 bases to trimming and J lost 4 bases; unmatched junction nucleotides: 5. CDR1 MNHEY and CDR2 SVGAGI come from the germline V gene. The CDR3 has 14 residues.